Described below is a single T cell receptor beta chain sequence and its context. Its antigen is unknown. The source of the sample is a study of blood T cells in healthy people across ages. Trimming left V 1 base short and J 7 bases short, with 12 bases between. CDR3 length: 13 amino acids. CDR1 is SGHRS and CDR2 is YFSETQ in the germline V gene. Study results and caveats: Shifts in expanded clonotypes may have been confounded by donor CMV status, which was unknown. There was a strong correlation between TCR beta diversity and naive T cell percentage. Higher diversity, along with more naive CD4+ cells, distinguished long-lived donors from aged donors.

Using a J-beta primer mix together with a sample-barcoded 5' primer, a second PCR was run for 7 to 11 cycles. MiXCR, applied by TCRdb to the 5' RACE reads, yields one record per CDR3 protein. The data contain around 1.1 million distinct CDR3 sequences, roughly two fifths of them singletons. The V gene is TRBV5-1, the J gene TRBJ2-7; D unclear. This TCR came from a man younger than 35 in good health. Sequencing input: blood. CDR3 sequence reads: CASSLPVYNEQYF. The CDR3 DNA reads as TGCGCCAGCAGCTTGCCGGTTTACAATGAGCAGTACTTC.